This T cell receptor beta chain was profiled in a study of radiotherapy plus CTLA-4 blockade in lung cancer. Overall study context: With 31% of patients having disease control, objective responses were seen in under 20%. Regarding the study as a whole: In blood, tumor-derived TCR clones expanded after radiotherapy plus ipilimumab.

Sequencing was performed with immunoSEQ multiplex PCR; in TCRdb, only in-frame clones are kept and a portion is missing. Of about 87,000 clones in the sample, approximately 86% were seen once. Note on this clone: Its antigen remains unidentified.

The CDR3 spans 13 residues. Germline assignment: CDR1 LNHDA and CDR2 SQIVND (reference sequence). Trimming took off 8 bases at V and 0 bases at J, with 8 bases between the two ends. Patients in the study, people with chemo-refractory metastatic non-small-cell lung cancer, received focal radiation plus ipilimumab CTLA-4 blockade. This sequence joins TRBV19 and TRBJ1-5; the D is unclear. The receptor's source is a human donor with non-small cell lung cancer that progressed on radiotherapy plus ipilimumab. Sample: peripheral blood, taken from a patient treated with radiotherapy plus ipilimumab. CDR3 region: CASGVNSNQPQHF. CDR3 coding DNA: TGTGCCAGTGGGGTAAATAGCAATCAGCCCCAGCATTTT.